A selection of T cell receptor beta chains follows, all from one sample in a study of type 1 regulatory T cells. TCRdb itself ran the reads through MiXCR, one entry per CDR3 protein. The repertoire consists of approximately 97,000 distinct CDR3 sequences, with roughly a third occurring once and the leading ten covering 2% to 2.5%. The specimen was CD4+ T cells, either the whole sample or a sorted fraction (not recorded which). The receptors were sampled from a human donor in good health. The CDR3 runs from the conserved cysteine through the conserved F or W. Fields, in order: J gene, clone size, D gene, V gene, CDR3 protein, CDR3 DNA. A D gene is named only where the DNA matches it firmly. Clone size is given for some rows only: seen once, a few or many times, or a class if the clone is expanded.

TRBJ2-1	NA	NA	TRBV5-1	CASSPGVEHHEQFF	TGCGCCAGCAGCCCGGGAGTCGAGCACCATGAGCAGTTCTTC
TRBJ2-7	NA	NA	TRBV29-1	CSVGWGSDEQYF	TGCAGCGTTGGGTGGGGTTCCGACGAGCAGTACTTC
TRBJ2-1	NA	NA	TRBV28	CASSLTGPHEQFF	TGTGCCAGCAGTTTGACAGGTCCCCATGAGCAGTTCTTC
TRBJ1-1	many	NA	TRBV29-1	CSVGLGSVNTEAFF	TGCAGCGTTGGCCTAGGGTCGGTGAACACTGAAGCTTTCTTT
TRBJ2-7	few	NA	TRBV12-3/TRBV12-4	CASSDSGRSSYEQYF	TGTGCCAGCAGTGACTCTGGGCGGAGCTCCTACGAGCAGTACTTC
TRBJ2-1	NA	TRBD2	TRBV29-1	CSVSPGTSANEQFF	TGCAGCGTAAGCCCCGGGACTAGCGCAAATGAGCAGTTCTTC
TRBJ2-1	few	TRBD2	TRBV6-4	CASRTLAGSYNEQFF	TGTGCCAGCAGGACCCTAGCGGGCTCCTACAATGAGCAGTTCTTC
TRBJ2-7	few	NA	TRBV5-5	CASSFPGQSRYEQYF	TGTGCCAGCAGCTTTCCAGGACAGAGCCGCTACGAGCAGTACTTC
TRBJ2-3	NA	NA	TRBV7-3	CASSLVGRGPDLDTQYF	TGTGCCAGCAGCTTAGTTGGTCGGGGACCGGATTTAGATACGCAGTATTTT
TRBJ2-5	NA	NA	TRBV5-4	CASSLLQGGQETQYF	TGTGCCAGCAGCTTGCTGCAGGGGGGGCAAGAGACCCAGTACTTC
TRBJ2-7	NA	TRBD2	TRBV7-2	CASSWRGLASEQYF	TGTGCCAGCAGCTGGAGGGGACTAGCCAGCGAGCAGTACTTC
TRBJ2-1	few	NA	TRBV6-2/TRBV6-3	CASSYEVVEQFF	TGTGCCAGCAGTTACGAGGTGGTGGAACAGTTCTTC
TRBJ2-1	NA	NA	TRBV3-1	CASSSDEAYNEQFF	TGTGCCAGCAGCAGTGACGAAGCCTACAATGAGCAGTTCTTC
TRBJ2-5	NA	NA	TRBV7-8	CASSFRGSGETQYF	TGTGCCAGCAGCTTTCGGGGTTCTGGGGAGACCCAGTACTTC
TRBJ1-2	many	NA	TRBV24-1	CATSGGPDGYTF	TGTGCCACCAGTGGAGGACCGGATGGCTACACCTTC
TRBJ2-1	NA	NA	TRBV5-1	CASSSGLRSSYNEQFF	TGCGCCAGCAGCTCGGGACTGAGGAGCTCCTACAATGAGCAGTTCTTC
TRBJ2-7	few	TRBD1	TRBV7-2	CASSLDRGYYEQYF	TGTGCCAGCAGCTTGGACAGGGGGTACTACGAGCAGTACTTC
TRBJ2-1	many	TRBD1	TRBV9	CASSVGSRDRVNEQFF	TGTGCCAGCAGCGTTGGAAGCCGGGACAGGGTCAATGAGCAGTTCTTC
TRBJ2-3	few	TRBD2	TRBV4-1	CASSQPTGTSGTDTQYF	TGCGCCAGCAGCCAACCGACCGGGACTAGCGGGACAGATACGCAGTATTTT
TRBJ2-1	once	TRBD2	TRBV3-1	CASSRLSGTIGEQFF	TGTGCCAGCAGCCGCCTGTCCGGGACTATCGGGGAGCAGTTCTTC
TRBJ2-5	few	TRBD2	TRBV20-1	CSALGREFTETQYF	TGCAGTGCCCTCGGGCGGGAGTTTACAGAGACCCAGTACTTC
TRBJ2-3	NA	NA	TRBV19	CASRPGQYSTDTQYF	TGTGCCAGTAGACCAGGACAGTATAGCACAGATACGCAGTATTTT
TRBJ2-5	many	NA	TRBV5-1	CASSLRGLQETQYF	TGCGCCAGCAGCTTGAGGGGACTCCAAGAGACCCAGTACTTC
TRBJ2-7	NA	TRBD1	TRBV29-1	CSVAGTGVYEQYF	TGCAGCGTGGCCGGGACAGGGGTCTACGAGCAGTACTTC
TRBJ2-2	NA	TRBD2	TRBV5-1	CASGRGLAGVSTGELFF	TGCGCCAGCGGGCGGGGACTAGCGGGAGTATCCACCGGGGAGCTGTTTTTT
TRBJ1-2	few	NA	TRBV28	CASSLSQGFYGYTF	TGTGCCAGCAGTTTATCTCAGGGGTTCTATGGCTACACCTTC
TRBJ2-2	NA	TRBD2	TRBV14	CASSQNLAGANTGELFF	TGTGCCAGCAGCCAAAACCTAGCGGGAGCAAACACCGGGGAGCTGTTTTTT
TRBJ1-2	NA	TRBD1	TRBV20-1	CSVLLGQGSYGYTF	TGCAGTGTTCTTCTCGGACAGGGGAGCTATGGCTACACCTTC
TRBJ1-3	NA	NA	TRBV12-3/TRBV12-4	CASIDMPSGNTIYF	TGTGCCAGCATTGATATGCCCTCTGGAAACACCATATATTTT